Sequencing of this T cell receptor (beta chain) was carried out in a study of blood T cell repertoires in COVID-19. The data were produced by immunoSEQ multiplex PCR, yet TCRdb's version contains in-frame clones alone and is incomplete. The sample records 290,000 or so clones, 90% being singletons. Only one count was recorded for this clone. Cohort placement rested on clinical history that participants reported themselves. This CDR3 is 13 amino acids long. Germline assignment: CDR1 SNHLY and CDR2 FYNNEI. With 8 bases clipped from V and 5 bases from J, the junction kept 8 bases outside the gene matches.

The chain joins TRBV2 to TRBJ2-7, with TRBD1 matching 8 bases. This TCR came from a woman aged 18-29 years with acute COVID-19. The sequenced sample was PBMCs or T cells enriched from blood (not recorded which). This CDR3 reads CASWTGLVNEQYF. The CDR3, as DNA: TGTGCCAGCTGGACAGGGTTAGTCAACGAGCAGTACTTC.